This T cell receptor beta chain was sequenced for a study of CD8+ T cells in alopecia areata. At the level of the study: Treated patients swallowed 5 to 10 mg of oral tofacitinib twice daily. Tofacitinib exposure lasted 6 to 18 months, followed by 6 months off drug.

In each case, RNA was isolated and then reverse transcribed into cDNA as the sequencing template. Libraries were prepared by immunoSEQ multiplex PCR; TCRdb keeps only in-frame clonotypes and omits some of them. The table lists approximately 150,000 clones, 67% of them singletons. Findings of the study overall: Clonality was higher in lesional than normal scalp, especially in alopecia totalis/universalis.

The table lists this clone with a few counts. Its antigen is currently unknown. The investigators collected lesional scalp punch biopsies and peripheral blood from alopecia areata patients. This CDR3 region has 13 residues. Germline assignment: CDR1 SGDLS and CDR2 YYNGEE. V was pared by 0 bases and J by 8 bases, with 9 bases between. This sequence joins TRBV9 and TRBJ2-1, with a weak D call TRBD2 (5 bases). The source of this sequence is a human donor with alopecia areata. The sequenced sample was CD8+ T cells sorted from blood, obtained at week 0. The CDR3 sequence: CASSVGTEDEQFF. DNA of the CDR3: TGTGCCAGCAGCGTAGGAACGGAGGATGAGCAGTTCTTC.